Given below is one T cell receptor (beta chain) in context. Its antigen is unidentified. PCR was performed a second time for roughly 7 to 12 cycles using a sample-barcoded 5' primer and a J-beta primer mix. TCRdb re-analysed the 5' RACE reads in MiXCR, keeping a single row per CDR3 protein. This table has more than 1.4 million distinct CDR3 sequences, around two fifths appearing once. The CDR3 spans 13 residues. The germline V gene encodes CDR1 SGHTA and CDR2 FQGNSA. Trimming cost V 4 bases and J 6 bases, with 11 bases left between them. This sample was included in a study of blood T cells in healthy people across ages. Study observations and caveats: Unknown CMV status may confound age-related changes in expanded clones.

V usage is TRBV7-2 and J usage is TRBJ2-3, with a weak D call TRBD2 (6 bases). The clonotype originates from a woman between 18 and 30 years old in good health. Sequencing was carried out using blood. The CDR3 is CASSSPRGDTQYF. In DNA form, the CDR3 reads TGTGCCAGCAGCTCACCTCGGGGGGATACGCAGTATTTT.